This TCR beta chain is from a study of blood T cell repertoires in COVID-19 (dated by TCRdb to between 2020 and 2021). In the study overall: Collaborator samples came from the United States, Italy and Spain and covered acute and convalescent phases of COVID-19. The material from the prospective study consisted of cDNA or gDNA derived from T cells, B-cell-depleted T cells, or PBMCs. Subjects who had been exposed to COVID-19, were actively infected with it, or had recovered from it provided the deeply sampled blood TCRbeta repertoires that made up the dataset. The repertoires were released in a freely available public database intended as a resource for research on the immune response to SARS-CoV-2. Samples were obtained from the ongoing ImmuneRACE study (first 160 participants) and from 1,254 subjects provided by 6 global collaborators. The sample metadata nearly always contained a de-identified subject ID, COVID-19 status, age in years and sex. Where HLA class I and class II types were available, the types were taken from metadata supplied by the sample provider, not from assay-based typing. Paper-wide results and their limitations: How much clinical and demographic metadata was included differed by source and by participant, and the metadata was provided uncurated.

The CDR3, from cysteine to phenylalanine, totals 12 residues. The entry retains the CDR3 DNA only, 36 bases that are in frame from base 1. Trimming costs V 6 bases and J 0 bases, and their ends lie 5 bases apart. Sequences LNHDA (CDR1) and SQIVND (CDR2) are obtained from the germline V gene (reference sequence). Whole blood was collected in K2EDTA tubes by collaborating institutions according to the institutions' own protocols. Collaborator samples were shipped for TCRbeta analysis as frozen whole blood, isolated PBMCs, or DNA extracted from either sample type. Points on this clone: Its recognized antigen is unknown. Per-base quality was not reported, and no clone a single base away is much larger than it.

The immunoSEQ Assay, a bias-controlled multiplex PCR, was used to amplify TCRbeta CDR3 regions from genomic DNA. As for the authors' bioinformatics: The number of nucleated cells in each sample was estimated by amplification of reference gene primers within the assay. To quantify the absolute abundance of each unique TCRbeta CDR3 rearrangement, sequence reads were collapsed and filtered. Productive Simpson clonality was computed per sample as the square root of Simpson's diversity index over productive rearrangements. Held by TCRdb, this immuneACCESS table contains in-frame sequences only and omits some clones. Under half of the omission traces to an unresolved V gene where checked; the cause of the rest is unknown. Clone size and V and J calls were adopted from that table, with D and trimming inferred from the DNA. The sample table contains fewer than 300,000 clones; only one count was recorded for approximately 87% of them. Under 3% of the sample goes to the ten largest clones.

What was sequenced was peripheral blood. The source of this sequence is a woman aged 70-85 years with active or convalescent COVID-19. This chain joins TRBV19 to TRBJ1-1; too little of a D gene remains to name it. At the DNA level, the sequence is TGTGCCAGTAGGGGCATGAACACTGAAGCTTTCTTT. Translation gives CASRGMNTEAFF.